This paragraph reports one T cell receptor (beta chain). Germline CDR1 and CDR2: SGDLS and YYNGEE. V lost 3 bases, J lost 8 bases, and 12 bases stayed unmatched. The CDR3 consists of 15 residues. The sample is drawn from a study of early stage breast cancer tumors. TCRdb's copy holds only in-frame clones and misses some; the assay was immunoSEQ multiplex PCR. The sample lists 69,000 or so clones, 75% to 90% occurring once. The chain has TRBV9 and TRBJ1-2, with TRBD1 matching over 8 bases. Sequenced material: blood. The sequence came from a person aged 35 to 50 with breast cancer. CDR3 sequence (DNA): TGTGCCAGCAGCGCCCCCGGACAGGGCTATACGGGCTACACCTTC. Protein: CASSAPGQGYTGYTF.